This is a list of T cell receptor beta chains from one sample in a study of post-analysis software for immune sequencing data. TCRdb ran MiXCR on the PCR reads and lists one entry per CDR3 protein. The table shows hundreds of thousands of distinct CDR3 sequences, with 35% to 45% occurring only once. Sequencing was performed on blood. The receptors derive from a girl between 10 and 17 years old with multiple sclerosis. The CDR3 runs from the conserved cysteine through the conserved F or W. The order of the fields is J gene, clone size, V gene, D gene, CDR3 DNA, CDR3 protein. The D gene is left open where the match is weak. Part of the rows lack a size; the others show once, few, many or a class for expanded clones.

TRBJ2-3 NA TRBV15 TRBD1 TGTGCCACCAGCAGGGATGGACAGGCGCTCTGGGATACGCAGTATTTT CATSRDGQALWDTQYF
TRBJ2-3 many TRBV12-3/TRBV12-4 NA TGTGCCAGCCGCACAGATACGCAGTATTTT CASRTDTQYF
TRBJ2-4 NA TRBV18 NA TGTGCCAGCTCACCTCAGGACAGGCGGGGGAACATTCAGTACTTC CASSPQDRRGNIQYF
TRBJ2-3 NA TRBV29-1 NA TGCAGCGTTGAAGATGGGGCACATACGCAGTATTTT CSVEDGAHTQYF
TRBJ2-1 many TRBV10-3 NA TGTGCCATCAGGGGACTGGTCGCGGATGAGCAGTTCTTC CAIRGLVADEQFF
TRBJ2-7 NA TRBV7-2 TRBD1 TGTGCCAGCAGCTTAGGGGGGGACAGGCCCTACAATGAGCAGTACTTC CASSLGGDRPYNEQYF
TRBJ2-1 many TRBV5-1 TRBD2 TGCGCCAGCAGCTCGGGACTAATTAATTCTGATGAGCAGTTCTTC CASSSGLINSDEQFF
TRBJ2-5 NA TRBV7-2 TRBD1 TGTGCCAGCAGCCCGGACAGGGGGCGGGGGGAGACCCAGTACTTC CASSPDRGRGETQYF
TRBJ1-4 few TRBV10-2 TRBD1 TGCGCCAGCAGTGGTCCCGACAGGGGTCGAGAAAAACTGTTTTTT CASSGPDRGREKLFF
TRBJ2-5 once TRBV28 NA TGTGCCAGCAGTCCGATAGTGATAGGGCCCGTCGGGGAGACCCAGTACTTC CASSPIVIGPVGETQYF
TRBJ2-1 many TRBV6-2/TRBV6-3 NA TGTGCCAGCAGTTGGGGACTCGACCCCGGGCCCTATGAGCAGTTCTTC CASSWGLDPGPYEQFF
TRBJ2-1 many TRBV2 TRBD1 TGTGCCAGCACCGCGGACAGGGGGCAAACCTACAATGAGCAGTTCTTC CASTADRGQTYNEQFF
TRBJ2-7 many TRBV20-1 TRBD1 TGCAGTGCTAGAGATCTGGCAGGGGGTTACGAGCAGTACTTC CSARDLAGGYEQYF
TRBJ2-3 few TRBV20-1 NA TGCAGTGTAAAGGGGGCGGGGGTAAAAGATACGCAGTATTTT CSVKGAGVKDTQYF
TRBJ2-1 NA TRBV19 NA TGTGCCAGTAGTATTTCTTCCGGCGCAGTAAACAATGAGCAGTTCTTC CASSISSGAVNNEQFF
TRBJ1-5 NA TRBV20-1 TRBD1 TGCAGTGCTAGAAAGGCCGGACAGGGGGCGTCTAGCAATCAGCCCCAGCATTTT CSARKAGQGASSNQPQHF
TRBJ2-7 NA TRBV28 TRBD2 TGTGCCAGCAGTTCCCTGACGGGAGGCTCCTACAATGAGCAGTACTTC CASSSLTGGSYNEQYF
TRBJ2-3 many TRBV5-1 TRBD2 TGCGCCAGCAGCTTGGGGCTAGCGGGGGGATTCATGGATACGCAGTATTTT CASSLGLAGGFMDTQYF
TRBJ2-1 many TRBV20-1 NA TGCAGTGCTAGAGGCCCTAGCGTCCTCGGTGAGCAGTTCTTC CSARGPSVLGEQFF
TRBJ2-1 NA TRBV6-1 TRBD2 TGTGCCAGCAGTGAGAGAAGCGGGAGGTTTTACAATGAGCAGTTCTTC CASSERSGRFYNEQFF
TRBJ1-2 few TRBV6-5 NA TGTGCCAGCAGTTACTCGATTCGGGGGGGAGAGCGCTATGGCTACACCTTC CASSYSIRGGERYGYTF
TRBJ2-3 NA TRBV11-1 NA TGTGCCAGCAGCGCCTCTCGGGCTGTTTTACAGAACTCGGTCGAGACGCAGTATTTT CASSASRAVLQNSVETQYF
TRBJ2-3 many TRBV7-8 NA TGTGCCAGCAGCCCCCGGGACCGCACAGATACGCAGTATTTT CASSPRDRTDTQYF
TRBJ2-5 NA TRBV5-1 TRBD1 TGCGCCAGCAGCCTCACCGGGGGACAGGGGGGAGAGACCCAGTACTTC CASSLTGGQGGETQYF
TRBJ2-3 many TRBV3-1 NA TGTGCCAGCAGCCACACAGGGATGGGAGATACGCAGTATTTT CASSHTGMGDTQYF
TRBJ2-5 few TRBV11-2 TRBD2 TGTGCCAGCAGCTCCCTAGCGGGAGGGGCCGGGGAGACCCAGTACTTC CASSSLAGGAGETQYF
TRBJ2-7 NA TRBV7-2 NA TGTGCCAGCAGCTTTTTCCACGGGACTCAATACGAGCAGTACTTC CASSFFHGTQYEQYF
TRBJ2-2 NA TRBV10-3 NA TGTGCCATCACGTTAGACGCGAACACCGGGGAGCTGTTTTTT CAITLDANTGELFF
TRBJ2-2 few TRBV4-1 NA TGCGCCAGCACCCCAGCCCAGGGTAAAACCGGGGAGCTGTTTTTT CASTPAQGKTGELFF
TRBJ2-1 NA TRBV12-3/TRBV12-4 TRBD2 TGTGCCAGCAGCGTACTAGCGGGATATGAGCAGTTCTTC CASSVLAGYEQFF
TRBJ2-5 NA TRBV28 NA TGTGCCAGCAGTCCCCCATCCGCAGAGACCCAGTACTTC CASSPPSAETQYF
TRBJ1-2 NA TRBV4-1 NA TGCGCCAGCAGCCCCGGGGAGCTCAACAGGGTAGGAGGCTACACCTTC CASSPGELNRVGGYTF
TRBJ2-3 NA TRBV5-1 NA TGCGCCAGCAGCTCCCTACTCCGAACCACAGATACGCAGTATTTT CASSSLLRTTDTQYF
TRBJ2-3 NA TRBV28 TRBD2 TGTGCCAGCAGTTCTCCCCCCGGGAGGGTAACAGATACGCAGTATTTT CASSSPPGRVTDTQYF
TRBJ1-2 many TRBV15 TRBD1 TGTGCCACCAGCAGAGATACAGGGGGAAGCTATGGCTACACCTTC CATSRDTGGSYGYTF
TRBJ1-2 many TRBV4-1 TRBD1 TGCGCCAGCAGCCAACGGGACAGCTATGGCTACACCTTC CASSQRDSYGYTF
TRBJ2-5 many TRBV18 NA TGTGCCAGCTCACCACCTTCGACACAAGAGACCCAGTACTTC CASSPPSTQETQYF
TRBJ2-6 many TRBV5-1 TRBD1 TGCGCCAGCAGCATCGGGACAGGAGTCTGGTCTGGAGGGGCCAACGTCCTGACTTTC CASSIGTGVWSGGANVLTF
TRBJ2-1 many TRBV20-1 NA TGCAGTGCTAGAAAGGGACCGGAGGACCTATTCTACAATGAGCAGTTCTTC CSARKGPEDLFYNEQFF
TRBJ2-5 NA TRBV20-1 NA TGCAGTGCTAGTAACCTCGGAGAGACCCAGTACTTC CSASNLGETQYF
TRBJ2-5 NA TRBV4-2 TRBD2 TGTGCCAGCAGCCAAGAGCTAGCGGGAGGGCCCGAACAAGAGACCCAGTACTTC CASSQELAGGPEQETQYF
TRBJ2-3 many TRBV29-1 NA TGCAGCGTTGAGCCCGGTAGCACAGATACGCAGTATTTT CSVEPGSTDTQYF
TRBJ2-3 many TRBV5-1 NA TGCGCCAGCAGCTTAGAGGGAATAGGAGGCACAGATACGCAGTATTTT CASSLEGIGGTDTQYF
TRBJ2-5 NA TRBV20-1 NA TGCAGTGCTAGAGATCCCACCCCACAGAATGCGAAGACCCAGTACTTC CSARDPTPQNAKTQYF
TRBJ2-1 NA TRBV20-1 TRBD2 TGCAGTGCTAGAGATCCCACTAGCGGGGAATACAATGAGCAGTTCTTC CSARDPTSGEYNEQFF
TRBJ2-5 many TRBV29-1 TRBD2 TGCAGCGTCCAAAGGCCTCTAGCGGAGATGTACCAAGAGACCCAGTACTTC CSVQRPLAEMYQETQYF
TRBJ1-1 NA TRBV2 NA TGTGCCAGCAACCCTCAGGTCGGAAACACTGAAGCTTTCTTT CASNPQVGNTEAFF
TRBJ2-3 NA TRBV9 TRBD1 TGTGCCAGCAGCGGACGACAGGGTCCGGGCACGGATACGCAGTATTTT CASSGRQGPGTDTQYF
TRBJ2-7 many TRBV21-1 NA TGTGCCAGCAGCAAAGATCATGGGGGATCCCCTCTCTACGAGCAGTACTTC CASSKDHGGSPLYEQYF
TRBJ2-7 NA TRBV2 TRBD2 TGTGCCAGCAGGGATAGCGGGGGGCTCTACAATGAGCAGTACTTC CASRDSGGLYNEQYF